Listed below are T cell receptor beta chains from one sample, sequenced in a study of T-cell reconstitution after alpha-beta-depleted transplantation in children. Using its own MiXCR run on the PCR reads, TCRdb lists one record per CDR3 protein. This table has about 610,000 distinct CDR3 sequences, roughly a tenth appearing once. The sequencing here drew on PBMCs from the stem cell graft donor, taken from the stem cell graft. The receptors shown here come from a human donor who donated a stem cell graft to a child with acute myeloid leukemia. Both conserved end residues are part of each CDR3. D genes are given only for firm matches. Clone size is not always given. Where it is, it says once, few, many or a class for expanded clones.

abundance,d_gene,j_gene,v_gene,CDR3aa,CDR3nt
few,NA,TRBJ2-1,TRBV30,CAWSTDSGYNEQFF,TGTGCCTGGAGTACAGATAGCGGCTACAATGAGCAGTTCTTC
NA,TRBD1,TRBJ2-7,TRBV5-1,CASSLGPGQGIYEQYF,TGCGCCAGCAGCTTGGGCCCGGGACAGGGAATCTACGAGCAGTACTTC
few,NA,TRBJ2-1,TRBV7-6,CASIRFGGTYNEQFF,NA
once,TRBD2,TRBJ2-3,TRBV20-1,CSASLAGGLEAQYF,TGCAGTGCTTCACTAGCGGGAGGGCTAGAGGCGCAGTATTTT
few,NA,TRBJ2-1,TRBV12-3/TRBV12-4,CASSKNREPYNEQFF,TGTGCCAGCAGTAAAAACAGGGAGCCCTACAATGAGCAGTTCTTC
many,NA,TRBJ2-3,TRBV2,CASRRDNTDTQYF,TGTGCCAGCAGGCGGGACAACACAGATACGCAGTATTTT
few,TRBD1,TRBJ2-7,TRBV6-2/TRBV6-3,CAVPLGDRLPYEQYF,TGTGCGGTACCTTTGGGGGACAGACTTCCCTACGAGCAGTACTTC
NA,TRBD1,TRBJ1-5,TRBV28,CASSPPRTGENQPQHF,TGTGCCAGCAGCCCACCCCGGACAGGGGAAAATCAGCCCCAGCATTTT
many,NA,TRBJ2-5,TRBV5-1,CASSLPGQETQYF,TGCGCCAGCAGCCTACCGGGGCAAGAGACCCAGTACTTC
NA,NA,TRBJ2-5,TRBV7-2,CASSTPGGGQETQYF,TGTGCCAGCAGCACTCCAGGGGGGGGCCAAGAGACCCAGTACTTC
few,NA,TRBJ2-5,TRBV7-9,CASSSLTTQETQYF,TGTGCCAGCAGCTCCCTCACTACTCAAGAGACCCAGTACTTC
NA,TRBD1,TRBJ1-6,TRBV5-1,CASSAWRDSWSSYNSPLHF,TGCGCCAGCAGCGCGTGGCGGGACAGCTGGAGCTCCTATAATTCACCCCTCCACTTT
many,TRBD2,TRBJ2-7,TRBV7-9,CASSSGALAERGYEQYF,TGTGCCAGCAGCTCCGGCGCTCTAGCGGAGAGAGGGTACGAGCAGTACTTC
NA,NA,TRBJ2-2,TRBV3-1,CASSLATIQGPGELFF,TGTGCCAGCAGCCTGGCGACCATCCAAGGGCCCGGGGAGCTGTTTTTT
few,NA,TRBJ1-3,TRBV12-3/TRBV12-4,CASSLYQNSGNTIYF,TGTGCCAGCAGTTTATACCAGAACTCTGGAAACACCATATATTTT
NA,NA,TRBJ2-5,TRBV29-1,CSVVISGETQYF,TGCAGCGTTGTAATCTCGGGGGAGACCCAGTACTTC
NA,NA,TRBJ1-5,TRBV28,CASSTSPQPQHF,NA
few,NA,TRBJ2-3,TRBV12-3/TRBV12-4,CASSPDRSNTDTQYF,TGTGCCAGCAGCCCCGACAGGTCAAACACAGATACGCAGTATTTT
NA,TRBD2,TRBJ2-5,TRBV6-7,CASSSGTRKETQYF,TGTGCCAGCAGTTCCGGGACTAGAAAAGAGACCCAGTACTTC
many,TRBD1,TRBJ2-7,TRBV5-8,CASSLGYGGQYYEQYF,TGTGCCAGCAGCTTGGGCTATGGGGGACAGTACTACGAGCAGTACTTC